This TCR beta chain emerged from a study of CD8+ T cells in alopecia areata. The overall study: Treated patients were given oral tofacitinib, which was dosed at 5 to 10 mg twice daily. Findings and limits, study-wide: Lesional scalp, notably in alopecia totalis/universalis, had clonality above that of normal scalp. Scalp samples also yield sequences of resident alphabeta T cells from normal skin.

About this clone itself: The antigen is unknown.

Germline V gene data show CDR1 as SQVTM and CDR2 as ANQGSEA. The V end lost 3 bases, the J end lost 5 bases, and 16 bases lay between the germline ends. The CDR3 extends over 14 amino acids. The sequencing template was cDNA reverse transcribed from extracted RNA. The protocol was immunoSEQ multiplex PCR, while the TCRdb copy is restricted to in-frame clones and leaves out a portion. The sample shows roughly 170,000 clones, over 50% of them seen only once. The V gene is TRBV29-1, the J gene TRBJ2-5; tentatively, D is TRBD1 or TRBD2 (5 bases each). The sequence derives from a human donor with alopecia areata. The sequencing here drew on CD4+ T cells sorted from blood, taken at week 0. The CDR3 region is CSVDRSGASETQYF. CDR3 nucleotide sequence: TGCAGCGTTGACAGGTCCGGGGCGTCTGAGACCCAGTACTTC.